This T cell receptor beta chain was found in a study of T cell responses to AZD1222 COVID-19 vaccine. Across the study: Second doses were pooled across both intervals (about 4 or about 12 weeks).

Only a few counts were recorded for this clone. Antigen unknown. Assay used: immunoSEQ multiplex PCR; TCRdb lists only in-frame clones, some missing. The sample includes more than 110,000 clones, over 75% seen only once; the top ten take approximately 4.5%. Study-wide results and limits: The donor group comprised mostly white British people and more females; the analysis possibly underestimated clonal diversity. No repertoire was sampled before or during the peak T cell response, only after it. Reportedly, nearly half of unique spike TCRs recognized epitopes outside B.1.351/B.1.1.7 mutations.

Sequences were derived from peripheral blood, sampled on day 0 of AZD1222 vaccination. The receptor's source is an adult in good health.

CDR3 DNA: TGTGCCAGCAGCCCGAGGACAGGGCGTAACTATGGCTACACCTTC. Translating it yields CASSPRTGRNYGYTF. The rearrangement joins TRBV7-9 to TRBJ1-2, with TRBD1 matching 8 bases. The trim removed 5 bases at V and 1 base at J, leaving 6 bases unmatched. The germline V gene encodes CDR1 SEHNR and CDR2 FQNEAQ (reference sequence). This CDR3 is built from 15 residues.